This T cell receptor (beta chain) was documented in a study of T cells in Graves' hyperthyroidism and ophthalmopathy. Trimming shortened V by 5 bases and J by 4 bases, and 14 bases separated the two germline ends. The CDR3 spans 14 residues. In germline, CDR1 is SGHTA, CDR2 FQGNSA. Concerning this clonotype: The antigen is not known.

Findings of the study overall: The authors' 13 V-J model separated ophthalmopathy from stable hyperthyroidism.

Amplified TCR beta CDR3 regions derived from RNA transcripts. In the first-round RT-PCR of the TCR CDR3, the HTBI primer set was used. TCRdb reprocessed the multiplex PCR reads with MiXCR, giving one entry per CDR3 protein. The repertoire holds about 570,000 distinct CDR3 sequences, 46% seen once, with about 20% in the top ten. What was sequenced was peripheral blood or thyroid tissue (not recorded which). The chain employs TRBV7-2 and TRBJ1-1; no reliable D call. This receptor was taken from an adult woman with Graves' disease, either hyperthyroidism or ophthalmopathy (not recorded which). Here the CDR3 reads CASSQRRAVTEAFF. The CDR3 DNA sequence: TGTGCCAGCAGCCAGAGACGAGCGGTCACTGAAGCTTTCTTT.